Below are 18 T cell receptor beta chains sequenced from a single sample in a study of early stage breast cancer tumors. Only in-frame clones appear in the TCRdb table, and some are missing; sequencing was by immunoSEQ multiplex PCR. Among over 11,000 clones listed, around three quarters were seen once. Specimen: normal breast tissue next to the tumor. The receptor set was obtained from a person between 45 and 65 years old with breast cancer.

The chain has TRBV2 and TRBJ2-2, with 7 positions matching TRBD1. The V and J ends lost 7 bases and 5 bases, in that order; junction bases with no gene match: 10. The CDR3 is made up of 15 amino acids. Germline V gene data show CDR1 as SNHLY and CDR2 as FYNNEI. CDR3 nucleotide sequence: TGTGCCAGCAAGCCAACGACAGGGCGAACCGGGGAGCTGTTTTTT. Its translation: CASKPTTGRTGELFF.

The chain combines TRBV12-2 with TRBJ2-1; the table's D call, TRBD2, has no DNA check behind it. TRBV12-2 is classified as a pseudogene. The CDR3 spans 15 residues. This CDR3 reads CASRLAGLAGNEQFF. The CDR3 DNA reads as TGTGCAAGTCGCTTAGCGGGGTTGGCGGGCAATGAGCAGTTCTTC.

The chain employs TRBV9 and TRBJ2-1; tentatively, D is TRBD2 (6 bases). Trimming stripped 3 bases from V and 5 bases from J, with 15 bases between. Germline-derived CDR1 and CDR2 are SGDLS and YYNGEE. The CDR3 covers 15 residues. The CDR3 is CASSATRLGNNEQFF. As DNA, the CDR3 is TGTGCCAGCAGCGCGACTAGATTGGGAAACAATGAGCAGTTCTTC.

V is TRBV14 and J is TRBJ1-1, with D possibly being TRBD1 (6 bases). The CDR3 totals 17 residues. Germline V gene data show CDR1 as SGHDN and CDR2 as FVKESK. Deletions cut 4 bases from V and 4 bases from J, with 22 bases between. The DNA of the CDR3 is TGTGCCAGCAGCCCTACCCTAGGGCAGGGGAGCGCCACTGAAGCTTTCTTT. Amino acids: CASSPTLGQGSATEAFF. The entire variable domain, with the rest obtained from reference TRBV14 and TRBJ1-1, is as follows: EAGVTQFPSHSVIEKGQTVTLRCDPISGHDNLYWYRRVMGKEIKFLLHFVKESKQDESGMPNNRFLAERTGGTYSTLKVQPAELEDSGVYFCASSPTLGQGSATEAFFGQGTRLTVV.

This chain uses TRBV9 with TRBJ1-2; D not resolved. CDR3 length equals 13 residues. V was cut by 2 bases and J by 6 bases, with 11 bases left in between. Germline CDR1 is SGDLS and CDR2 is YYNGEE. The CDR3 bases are TGTGCCAGCAGCGTCCAGATCCGGAATGGCTACACCTTC. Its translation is CASSVQIRNGYTF. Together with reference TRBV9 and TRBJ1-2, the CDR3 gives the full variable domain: DSGVTQTPKHLITATGQRVTLRCSPRSGDLSVYWYQQSLDQGLQFLIQYYNGEERAKGNILERFSAQQFPDLHSELNLSSLELGDSALYFCASSVQIRNGYTFGSGTRLTVV.

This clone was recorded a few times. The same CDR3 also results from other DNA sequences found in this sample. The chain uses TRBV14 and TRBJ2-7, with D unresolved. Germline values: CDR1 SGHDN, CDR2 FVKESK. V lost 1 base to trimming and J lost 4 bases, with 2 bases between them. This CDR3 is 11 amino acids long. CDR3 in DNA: TGTGCCAGCAGCCAAGGGTACGAGCAGTACTTC. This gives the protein CASSQGYEQYF.

CDR3 residues: CASSLGQGDTGELFF. Here the CDR3 DNA reads TGTGCCAGCAGCTTAGGGCAGGGGGACACCGGGGAGCTGTTTTTT. The chain is built from TRBV7-2 and TRBJ2-2; 7 positions agree with TRBD1. The length of the CDR3 is 15 residues. The germline CDR1 and CDR2 sequences are SGHTA and FQGNSA. V lost 1 base and J lost 3; bases outside the gene matches: 2.

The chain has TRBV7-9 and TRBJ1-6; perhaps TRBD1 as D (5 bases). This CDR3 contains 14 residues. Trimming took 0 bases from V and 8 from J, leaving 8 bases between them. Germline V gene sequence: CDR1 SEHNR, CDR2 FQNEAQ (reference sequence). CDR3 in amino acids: CASSLAGDYSPLHF. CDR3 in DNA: TGTGCCAGCAGCTTAGCGGGGGACTATTCACCCCTCCACTTT.

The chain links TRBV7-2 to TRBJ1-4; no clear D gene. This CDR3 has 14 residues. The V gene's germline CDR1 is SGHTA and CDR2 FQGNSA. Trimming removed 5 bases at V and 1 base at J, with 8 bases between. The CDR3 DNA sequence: TGTGCCAGCAGCCTTGGCGGAACTAATGAAAAACTGTTTTTT. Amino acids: CASSLGGTNEKLFF.

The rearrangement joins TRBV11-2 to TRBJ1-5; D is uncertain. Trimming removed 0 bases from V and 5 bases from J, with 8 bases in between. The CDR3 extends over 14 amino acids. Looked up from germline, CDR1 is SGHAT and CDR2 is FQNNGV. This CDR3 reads CASSLDNRDQPQHF. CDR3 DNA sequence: TGTGCCAGCAGCTTAGATAATAGGGATCAGCCCCAGCATTTT.

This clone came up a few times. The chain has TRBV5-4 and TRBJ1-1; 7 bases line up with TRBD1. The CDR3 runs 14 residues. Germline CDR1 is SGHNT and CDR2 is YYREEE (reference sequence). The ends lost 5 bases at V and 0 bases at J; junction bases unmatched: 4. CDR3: CASSYTGVNTEAFF. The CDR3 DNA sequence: TGTGCCAGCAGTTACACAGGGGTGAACACTGAAGCTTTCTTT.

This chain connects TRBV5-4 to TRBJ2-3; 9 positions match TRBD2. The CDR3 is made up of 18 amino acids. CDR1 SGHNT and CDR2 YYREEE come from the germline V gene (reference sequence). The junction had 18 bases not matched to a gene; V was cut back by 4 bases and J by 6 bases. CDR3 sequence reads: CASSAASSGGSSRDTQYF. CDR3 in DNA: TGTGCCAGCAGCGCTGCGTCGAGCGGGGGGTCCTCCCGGGATACGCAGTATTTT.

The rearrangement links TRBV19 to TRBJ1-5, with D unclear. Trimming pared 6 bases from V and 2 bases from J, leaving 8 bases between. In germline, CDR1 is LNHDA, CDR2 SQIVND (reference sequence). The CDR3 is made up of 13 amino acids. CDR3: CASSGVRNQPQHF. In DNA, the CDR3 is TGTGCCAGTAGCGGGGTGCGCAATCAGCCCCAGCATTTT.

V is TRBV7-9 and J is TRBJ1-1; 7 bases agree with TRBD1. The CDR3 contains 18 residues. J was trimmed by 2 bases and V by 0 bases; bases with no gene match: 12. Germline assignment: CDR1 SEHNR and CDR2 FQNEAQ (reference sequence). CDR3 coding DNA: TGTGCCAGCAGCTTAGCGCCTCAGGGGGAATGGATAAACACTGAAGCTTTCTTT. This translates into CASSLAPQGEWINTEAFF.

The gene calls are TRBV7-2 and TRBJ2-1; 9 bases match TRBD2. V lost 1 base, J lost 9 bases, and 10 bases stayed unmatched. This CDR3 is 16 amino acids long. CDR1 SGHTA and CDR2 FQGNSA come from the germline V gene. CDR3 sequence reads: CASSLEALAGISEQFF. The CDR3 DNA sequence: TGTGCCAGCAGCTTAGAGGCTCTAGCGGGAATCTCTGAGCAGTTCTTC.

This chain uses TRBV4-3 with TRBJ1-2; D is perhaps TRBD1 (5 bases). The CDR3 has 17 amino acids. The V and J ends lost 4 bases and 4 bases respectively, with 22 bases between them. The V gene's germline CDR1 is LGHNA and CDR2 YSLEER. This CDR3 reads CASSRFLGDAVTYGYTF. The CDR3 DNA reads TGCGCCAGCAGCCGATTTCTCGGGGACGCAGTTACCTATGGCTACACCTTC.

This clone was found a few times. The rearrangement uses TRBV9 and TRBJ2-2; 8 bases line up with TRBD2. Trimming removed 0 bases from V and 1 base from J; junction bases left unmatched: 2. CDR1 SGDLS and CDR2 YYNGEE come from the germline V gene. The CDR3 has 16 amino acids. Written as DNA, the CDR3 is TGTGCCAGCAGCGTAGCCCTAGCGGGGAACACCGGGGAGCTGTTTTTT. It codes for CASSVALAGNTGELFF.

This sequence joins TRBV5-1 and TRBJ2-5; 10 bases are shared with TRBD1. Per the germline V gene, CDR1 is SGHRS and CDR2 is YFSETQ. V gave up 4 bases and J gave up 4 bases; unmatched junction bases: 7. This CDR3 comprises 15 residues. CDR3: CASSLRQGAGETQYF. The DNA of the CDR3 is TGCGCCAGCAGCCTTAGACAGGGGGCGGGAGAGACCCAGTACTTC.